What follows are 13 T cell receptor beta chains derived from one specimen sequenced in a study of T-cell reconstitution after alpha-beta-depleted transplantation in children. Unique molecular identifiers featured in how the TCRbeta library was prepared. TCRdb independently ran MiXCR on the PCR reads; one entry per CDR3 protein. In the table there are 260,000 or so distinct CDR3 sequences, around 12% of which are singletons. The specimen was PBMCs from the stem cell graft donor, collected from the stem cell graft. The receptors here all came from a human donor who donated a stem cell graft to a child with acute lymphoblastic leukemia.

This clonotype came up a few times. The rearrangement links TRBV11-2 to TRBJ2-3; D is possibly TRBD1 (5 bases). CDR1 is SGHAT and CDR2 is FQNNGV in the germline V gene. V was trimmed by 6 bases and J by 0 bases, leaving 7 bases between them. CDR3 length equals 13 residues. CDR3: CASRGASTDTQYF. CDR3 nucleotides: TGTGCCAGCAGAGGGGCTAGCACAGATACGCAGTATTTT.

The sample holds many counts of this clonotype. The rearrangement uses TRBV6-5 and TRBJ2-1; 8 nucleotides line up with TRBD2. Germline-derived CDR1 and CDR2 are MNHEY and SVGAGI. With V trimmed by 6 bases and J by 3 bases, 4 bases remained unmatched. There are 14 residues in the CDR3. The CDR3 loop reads CASSPTSVYNEQFF. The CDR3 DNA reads TGTGCCAGCAGCCCGACTAGCGTCTACAATGAGCAGTTCTTC.

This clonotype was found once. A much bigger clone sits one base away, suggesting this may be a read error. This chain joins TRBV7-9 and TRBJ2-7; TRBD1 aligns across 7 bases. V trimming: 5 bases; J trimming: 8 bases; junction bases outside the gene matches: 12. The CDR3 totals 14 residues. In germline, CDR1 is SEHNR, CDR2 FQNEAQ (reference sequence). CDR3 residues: CASSDRDTPYQQYF. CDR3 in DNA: TGTGCCAGCAGCGACAGGGATACCCCTTACCAGCAGTACTTC. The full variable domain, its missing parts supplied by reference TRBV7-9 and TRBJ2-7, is DTGVSQNPRHKITKRGQNVTFRCDPISEHNRLYWYRQTLGQGPEFLTYFQNEAQLEKSRLLSDRFSAERPKGSFSTLEIQRTEQGDSAMYLCASSDRDTPYQQYFGPGTRLTVT.

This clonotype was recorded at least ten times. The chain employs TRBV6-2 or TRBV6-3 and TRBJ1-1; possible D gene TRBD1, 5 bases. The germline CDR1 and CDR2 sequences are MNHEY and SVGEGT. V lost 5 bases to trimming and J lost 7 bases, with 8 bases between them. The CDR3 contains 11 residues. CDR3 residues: CASSRGVEAFF. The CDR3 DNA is TGTGCCAGCAGTCGAGGGGTTGAAGCTTTCTTT.

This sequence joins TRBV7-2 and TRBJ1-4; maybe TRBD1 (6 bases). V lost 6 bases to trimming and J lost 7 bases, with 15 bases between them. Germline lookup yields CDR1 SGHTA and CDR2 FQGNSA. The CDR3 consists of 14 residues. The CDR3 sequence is CASSRTGRSEKLFF. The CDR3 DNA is TGTGCCAGCAGTCGTACAGGGAGGAGTGAAAAACTGTTTTTT.

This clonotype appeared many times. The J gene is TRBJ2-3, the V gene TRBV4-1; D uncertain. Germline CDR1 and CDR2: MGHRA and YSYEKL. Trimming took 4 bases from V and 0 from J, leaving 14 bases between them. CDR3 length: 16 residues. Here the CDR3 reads CASSPRGTASTDTQYF. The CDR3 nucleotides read TGCGCCAGCAGCCCAAGAGGAACAGCAAGCACAGATACGCAGTATTTT.

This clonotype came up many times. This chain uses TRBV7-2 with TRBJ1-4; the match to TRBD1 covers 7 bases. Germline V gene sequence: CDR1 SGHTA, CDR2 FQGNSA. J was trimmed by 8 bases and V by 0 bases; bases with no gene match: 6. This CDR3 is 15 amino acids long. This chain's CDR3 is CASSLAGTVGEKLFF. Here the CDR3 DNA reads TGTGCCAGCAGCTTAGCCGGGACAGTGGGAGAAAAACTGTTTTTT.

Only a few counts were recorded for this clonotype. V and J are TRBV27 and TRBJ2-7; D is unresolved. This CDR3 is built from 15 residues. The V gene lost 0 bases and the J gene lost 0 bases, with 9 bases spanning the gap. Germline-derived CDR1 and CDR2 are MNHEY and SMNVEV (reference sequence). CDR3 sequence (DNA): TGTGCCAGCAGTTTATCTTGGGATAGCTCCTACGAGCAGTACTTC. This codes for CASSLSWDSSYEQYF.

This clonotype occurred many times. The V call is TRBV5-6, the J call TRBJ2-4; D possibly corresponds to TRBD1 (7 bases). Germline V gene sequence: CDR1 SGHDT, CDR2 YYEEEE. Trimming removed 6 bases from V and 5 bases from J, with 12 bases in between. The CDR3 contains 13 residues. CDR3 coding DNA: TGTGCCAGCACCAGGGGGGTTGAAAACATTCAGTACTTC. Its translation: CASTRGVENIQYF.

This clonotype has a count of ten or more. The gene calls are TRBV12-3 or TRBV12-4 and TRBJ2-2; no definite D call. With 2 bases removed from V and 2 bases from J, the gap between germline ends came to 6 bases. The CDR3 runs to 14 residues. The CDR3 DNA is TGTGCCAGCAGTTTATTACTTAACACCGGGGAGCTGTTTTTT. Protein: CASSLLLNTGELFF.

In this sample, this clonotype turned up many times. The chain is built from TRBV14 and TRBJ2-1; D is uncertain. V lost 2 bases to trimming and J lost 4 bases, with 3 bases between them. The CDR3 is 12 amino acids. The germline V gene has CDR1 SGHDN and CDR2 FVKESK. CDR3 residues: CASSQLYNEQFF. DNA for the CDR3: TGTGCCAGCAGCCAACTTTACAATGAGCAGTTCTTC. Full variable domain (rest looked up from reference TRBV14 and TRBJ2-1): EAGVTQFPSHSVIEKGQTVTLRCDPISGHDNLYWYRRVMGKEIKFLLHFVKESKQDESGMPNNRFLAERTGGTYSTLKVQPAELEDSGVYFCASSQLYNEQFFGPGTRLTVL.

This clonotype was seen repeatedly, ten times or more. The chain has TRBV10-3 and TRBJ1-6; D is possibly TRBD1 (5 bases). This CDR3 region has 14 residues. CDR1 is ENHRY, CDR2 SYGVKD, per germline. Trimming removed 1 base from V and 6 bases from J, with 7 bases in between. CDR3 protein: CAISEWGGNSPLHF. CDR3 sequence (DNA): TGTGCCATCAGTGAGTGGGGGGGTAATTCACCCCTCCACTTT.

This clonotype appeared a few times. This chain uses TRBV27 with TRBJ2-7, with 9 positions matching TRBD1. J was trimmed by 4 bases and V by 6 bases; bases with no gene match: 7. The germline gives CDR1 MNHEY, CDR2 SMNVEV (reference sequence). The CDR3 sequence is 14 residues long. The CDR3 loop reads CASRLTGQGYEQYF. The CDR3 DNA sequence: TGTGCCAGCAGACTGACGGGACAGGGATACGAGCAGTACTTC.